This T cell receptor (beta chain) stems from a study of spatial heterogeneity in lung cancer. Notes on the study in general: How many expanded intratumoral alpha and beta TCRs were present tracked the tumor mutation count, which was a count of nonsynonymous mutations.

Time point in this sample: sample taken at primary tumor resection. This clonotype has more than one count but fewer than ten. Antigen unknown. The size of this beta chain means little, since it is a stray read in a library made for alpha chains. Germline lookup yields CDR1 MNHEY and CDR2 SVGAGI. V was pared by 0 bases and J by 0 bases, with 18 bases between. The CDR3 consists of 19 residues. MiXCR, run by TCRdb on the 5' RACE reads, gives a single entry per CDR3 protein. Of 15,000 to 20,000 distinct CDR3 sequences listed, 5.8% were seen once; the top ten hold around 10%. The chain has TRBV6-5 and TRBJ1-3; D is undetermined. This receptor was obtained from a female donor with early-stage non-small cell lung cancer. Sequenced here: lung tumor tissue, sampled at surgery. CDR3 sequence: CASSYSRSEVIFSGNTIYF. The CDR3 DNA follows: TGTGCCAGCAGTTACTCGCGGTCCGAAGTTATATTCTCTGGAAACACCATATATTTT.